The 3 T cell receptor beta chains below were found in one sample sequenced in a study of blood T cell repertoires in COVID-19. Generated by immunoSEQ multiplex PCR, the TCRdb table keeps only in-frame clones and is missing some. This sample has some 260,000 clones, with approximately 86% found just once. Sequencing was carried out using peripheral blood. These receptors were taken from a woman younger than 30 with acute or convalescent COVID-19.

In DNA form, the CDR3 reads TGTGCCTGGAGTGTGGAGGGGAATTCACCCCTCCACTTT. This codes for CAWSVEGNSPLHF. The chain combines TRBV30 with TRBJ1-6; perhaps TRBD1 as D (5 bases). Germline lookup yields CDR1 GTSNPN and CDR2 SVGIG (reference sequence). Trimming cost V 0 bases and J 7 bases, with 7 bases left between them. This CDR3 is 13 amino acids long.

The V call is TRBV7-9, the J call TRBJ2-1; 7 bases map to TRBD2. This CDR3 spans 14 amino acids. Germline values: CDR1 SEHNR, CDR2 FQNEAQ (reference sequence). With V trimmed by 0 bases and J by 9 bases, 5 bases remained unmatched. CDR3 residues: CASSLASLAIEQFF. The CDR3 DNA reads TGTGCCAGCAGCTTAGCTTCACTAGCGATTGAGCAGTTCTTC.

This clone appeared once. The chain uses TRBV6-2 or TRBV6-3 and TRBJ2-7, with 9 positions matching TRBD2. Germline V CDR1 and CDR2: MNHEY, SVGEGT. The CDR3 spans 15 residues. Trimming removed 4 bases from V and 1 base from J; junction bases left unmatched: 5. CDR3 residues: CASSSPLAGSYEQYF. CDR3 DNA: TGTGCCAGCAGTTCCCCCCTAGCGGGGTCCTACGAGCAGTACTTC.